The 30 T cell receptor beta chains in this list originate from one sample, sequenced in a study of T cell repertoires in cytomegalovirus infection. A single record per CDR3 protein comes from TCRdb applying MiXCR to the reads. The sample lists around 250,000 distinct CDR3 sequences; about 15% were seen once. The specimen sequenced was CD8+ T cells from PBMCs. The receptors come from a human donor in good health (CMV status not recorded). Some clones in this sample may be carry-over from other donors' samples.

This clonotype was observed a handful of times. The chain couples TRBV5-4 to TRBJ2-7; a possible D gene is TRBD2 (6 bases). The CDR3 sequence is 14 residues long. Germline loops: CDR1 SGHNT, CDR2 YYREEE (reference sequence). Trimming took 5 bases from V and 0 from J, leaving 12 bases between them. The DNA of the CDR3 is TGTGCCAGCAGTTGGAGTAGCGGCTCCTACGAGCAGTACTTC. It encodes CASSWSSGSYEQYF.

CDR3 residues: CASSYDRVKPLGNSPLHF. CDR3 coding DNA: TGTGCCAGCAGTTACGACAGGGTGAAGCCCCTCGGGAATTCACCCCTCCACTTT. This chain uses TRBV6-2 or TRBV6-3 with TRBJ1-6; 7 nucleotides agree with TRBD1. Trimming removed 2 bases from V and 7 bases from J; junction bases left unmatched: 14. Germline V lookup: CDR1 MNHEY, CDR2 SVGEGT. The CDR3 sequence is 18 residues long.

The chain employs TRBV29-1 and TRBJ1-2; no clear D. The V gene lost 7 bases and the J gene lost 2 bases, with 11 bases spanning the gap. The CDR3 has 12 residues. Germline V CDR1 and CDR2: SQVTM, ANQGSEA. Written as DNA, the CDR3 is TGCAGCGATTCGAACATCAACTATGGCTACACCTTC. Protein sequence: CSDSNINYGYTF.

This clonotype was recorded at least ten times. The gene calls are TRBV7-9 and TRBJ1-1, with D possibly TRBD1 on 5 matching bases. Trimming cost V 5 bases and J 7 bases, with 17 bases left between them. This CDR3 comprises 14 residues. Germline loops: CDR1 SEHNR, CDR2 FQNEAQ (reference sequence). CDR3 region: CASSGRGGDGEAFF. CDR3 coding DNA: TGTGCCAGCAGCGGACGCGGGGGGGACGGTGAAGCTTTCTTT.

V and J are TRBV29-1 and TRBJ2-5; tentative D call: TRBD1 (5 bases). Germline CDR1 is SQVTM and CDR2 is ANQGSEA. Deletions cut 7 bases from V and 2 bases from J, with 17 bases between. This CDR3 region has 14 residues. CDR3 sequence: CSGLSSGFQETQYF. The CDR3 nucleotides read TGCAGCGGCCTGTCGTCAGGGTTTCAAGAGACCCAGTACTTC. Filled out from reference TRBV29-1 and TRBJ2-5, the complete variable domain reads SAVISQKPSRDICQRGTSLTIQCQVDSQVTMMFWYRQQPGQSLTLIATANQGSEATYESGFVIDKFPISRPNLTFSTLTVSNMSPEDSSIYLCSGLSSGFQETQYFGPGTRLLVL.

This clonotype has at least ten counts. The chain recombines TRBV7-9 with TRBJ2-1, with 12 bases lining up with TRBD1. Germline V gives CDR1 SEHNR, CDR2 FQNEAQ (reference sequence). Losses at the gene ends were 6 bases for V and 7 bases for J; bases not matched to a gene: 7. This CDR3 has 15 amino acids. The DNA of the CDR3 is TGTGCCAGCAGTCGACCGGGACAGGGGGCTAATGAGCAGTTCTTC. This translates into CASSRPGQGANEQFF.

This clonotype was detected ten times or more. V and J are TRBV7-8 and TRBJ2-7, with 7 bases that match TRBD1. The CDR3 totals 14 residues. V was clipped by 5 bases and J by 2 bases; unmatched bases: 6. The germline gives CDR1 SGHVS, CDR2 FQNEAQ. CDR3 amino acids: CASSAGTETYEQYF. The CDR3 DNA reads TGTGCCAGCAGCGCCGGGACAGAGACCTACGAGCAGTACTTC.

On this clonotype: This clone may be a read error of a much larger clone one base away. The chain uses TRBV7-3 and TRBJ1-1, with D uncertain. Germline CDR1 is SGHTA and CDR2 is FQGTGA. The CDR3 has 13 amino acids. The CDR3 protein is CASSLSGQAEALF. CDR3 coding DNA: TGTGCCAGCAGCTTAAGCGGCCAAGCTGAAGCTCTCTTT.

Many counts were recorded for this clonotype. The chain employs TRBV4-3 and TRBJ2-2; possible D gene TRBD1, 5 bases. The CDR3 is 17 amino acids. Trimming removed 1 base at V and 1 base at J, with 13 bases between. Per the germline V gene, CDR1 is LGHNA and CDR2 is YSLEER. CDR3 bases: TGCGCCAGCAGCCAAGGTCCGGCAGGGCTGAACACCGGGGAGCTGTTTTTT. Its protein is CASSQGPAGLNTGELFF.

This chain links TRBV28 with TRBJ2-6; D remains ambiguous. The CDR3 has 13 residues. V dropped 10 bases and J dropped 1 base, with 8 bases sitting between them. From germline, CDR1 is MDHEN and CDR2 SYDVKM. Written as DNA, the CDR3 is TGTGCCACCGCCTTATCTGGGGCCAACGTCCTGACTTTC. It specifies CATALSGANVLTF.

A note on this clonotype: Being one base from a much bigger clone, this may be a read error. The gene calls are TRBV12-3 or TRBV12-4 and TRBJ1-2; the D is unclear. This CDR3 comprises 12 residues. The CDR3 region is CTSSFGPEGYTF. In nucleotides, the CDR3 is TGTACCAGCAGTTTCGGACCCGAGGGCTACACCTTC.

This clonotype was picked up a small number of times. The chain links TRBV28 to TRBJ1-5; the match to TRBD1 covers 7 bases. Germline CDR1 and CDR2: MDHEN and SYDVKM. The CDR3 is made up of 18 amino acids. V trimming: 5 bases; J trimming: 4 bases; junction bases outside the gene matches: 17. The chain's CDR3 is CASSSDRALISRNQPQHF. The CDR3 coding sequence is TGTGCCAGCAGTAGTGACAGGGCTCTTATTAGCAGGAATCAGCCCCAGCATTTT.

This clonotype was detected ten times or more. The rearrangement links TRBV5-1 to TRBJ2-1; no firm D call. The V end lost 6 bases, the J end lost 0 bases, and 13 bases lay between the germline ends. The germline V gene encodes CDR1 SGHRS and CDR2 YFSETQ. This CDR3 contains 15 residues. CDR3 loop: CASTSTTSSYNEQFF. CDR3 sequence (DNA): TGCGCCAGCACCTCGACCACCTCCTCCTACAATGAGCAGTTCTTC. The whole variable domain, filled in from reference TRBV5-1 and TRBJ2-1, reads KAGVTQTPRYLIKTRGQQVTLSCSPISGHRSVSWYQQTPGQGLQFLFEYFSETQRNKGNFPGRFSGRQFSNSRSEMNVSTLELGDSALYLCASTSTTSSYNEQFFGPGTRLTVL.

This sequence joins TRBV12-5 and TRBJ2-6, with D possibly TRBD1 on 6 matching bases. The length of the CDR3 is 13 residues. In germline, CDR1 is LGHNT, CDR2 FRNRAP. V was pared by 0 bases and J by 16 bases, with 13 bases between. The CDR3 coding sequence is TGTGCTAGTGGTTTGGTCGTAGGGCAGGGGCTGACTTTC. Translating it yields CASGLVVGQGLTF. Looking up the rest from reference TRBV12-5 and TRBJ2-6 gives the full variable domain: DARVTQTPRHKVTEMGQEVTMRCQPILGHNTVFWYRQTMMQGLELLAYFRNRAPLDDSGMPKDRFSAEMPDATLATLKIQPSEPRDSAVYFCASGLVVGQGLTFGAGSRLTVL.

The chain is built from TRBV10-3 and TRBJ1-3, with TRBD1 matching 9 bases. J lost 4 bases, V lost 10 bases, and 11 bases had no gene match. This CDR3 is built from 15 residues. CDR1 ENHRY and CDR2 SYGVKD come from the germline V gene. CDR3 sequence reads: CATDGTGGDGNTIYF. The CDR3 DNA reads as TGTGCCACCGATGGAACAGGGGGCGACGGAAACACCATATATTTT.

This clonotype has just a few counts. The rearrangement links TRBV2 to TRBJ2-1; possible D gene TRBD2, 5 bases. Germline V gene sequence: CDR1 SNHLY, CDR2 FYNNEI. This CDR3 comprises 17 residues. The germline V and J ends were trimmed by 4 bases and 9 bases, with 25 bases remaining between them. The CDR3 sequence: CASSALRVRTAEGEQFF. CDR3 nucleotide sequence: TGTGCCAGCAGTGCCCTGCGCGTAAGGACGGCCGAGGGTGAGCAGTTCTTC.

This clonotype was detected a few times. The CDR3 DNA follows: TGCAGTGCTAGAGATCGCCTACTAGCGGGGAACAATGAGCAGTTCTTC. The encoded protein is CSARDRLLAGNNEQFF. This rearrangement joins TRBV20-1 to TRBJ2-1; the match to TRBD2 covers 10 bases. This CDR3 region has 16 residues. V dropped 0 bases and J dropped 5; count of bases not matched to a gene: 7. From germline, CDR1 is DFQATT and CDR2 SNEGSKA (reference sequence).

V is TRBV6-5 and J is TRBJ2-5, with D possibly TRBD2 on 5 matching bases. The V and J ends lost 2 bases and 3 bases respectively, with 7 bases between them. The CDR3 is 13 amino acids. Germline assignment: CDR1 MNHEY and CDR2 SVGAGI. CDR3 residues: CASSYPGKETQYF. CDR3 DNA sequence: TGTGCCAGCAGTTACCCCGGGAAAGAGACCCAGTACTTC.

This clonotype was counted ten times or more. The rearrangement joins TRBV7-3 to TRBJ2-7; TRBD2 matches 11 bases. The junction had 4 bases not matched to a gene; V was cut back by 2 bases and J by 4 bases. The CDR3 consists of 15 residues. CDR1 and CDR2 from the germline V gene are SGHTA and FQGTGA. CDR3 coding DNA: TGTGCCAGCAGCTTAGTAGCGGGGGGGACTTACGAGCAGTACTTC. It specifies CASSLVAGGTYEQYF.

The gene calls are TRBV10-3 and TRBJ2-7; no reliable D call. V was pared by 4 bases and J by 2 bases, with 9 bases between. The CDR3 totals 13 residues. The germline gives CDR1 ENHRY, CDR2 SYGVKD. The CDR3 DNA sequence: TGTGCCATCAGTGGGGCAGCGACCTACGAGCAGTACTTC. Protein product: CAISGAATYEQYF.

This clonotype occurred many times. The gene calls are TRBV20-1 and TRBJ2-7; D might be TRBD2 (6 bases). The CDR3 has 13 amino acids. The germline V and J ends were trimmed by 0 bases and 4 bases, with 10 bases remaining between them. Germline V gene lookup returns CDR1 DFQATT and CDR2 SNEGSKA (reference sequence). This CDR3 reads CSARDRGFYEQYF. CDR3 nucleotide sequence: TGCAGTGCTAGAGATCGGGGGTTTTACGAGCAGTACTTC.

V is TRBV4-2 and J is TRBJ2-1; D may correspond to TRBD1 or TRBD2 (5 bases each). This CDR3 spans 15 amino acids. V lost 5 bases, J lost 4 bases, and 15 bases lay in between. Germline values: CDR1 LGHNA, CDR2 YNFKEQ. The CDR3 here is CASSATGTDYNEQFF. CDR3 coding DNA: TGTGCCAGCAGCGCGACCGGGACGGATTACAATGAGCAGTTCTTC.

This clonotype has a count of ten or more. This chain connects TRBV6-1 to TRBJ2-7, with D possibly TRBD1 on 6 matching bases. Germline V gives CDR1 MNHNS, CDR2 SASEGT. This CDR3 is built from 14 residues. V lost 6 bases and J lost 5, with 17 bases in between. CDR3 region: CASRWPDRPHEQYF. CDR3 sequence (DNA): TGTGCCAGCAGGTGGCCCGACAGGCCTCACGAGCAGTACTTC.

V usage is TRBV29-1 and J usage is TRBJ2-1; TRBD2 matches at 8 bases. The CDR3 is 16 residues long. After removal of 1 base from V and 2 bases from J, the junction contained 7 bases not matched to a gene. Germline CDR1 SQVTM, CDR2 ANQGSEA. CDR3 DNA: TGCAGCGTTGAAGGTAATAGCGGGGCCACCTACAATGAGCAGTTCTTC. Translating it yields CSVEGNSGATYNEQFF.

CDR3 protein: CASSRFEEETQYF. DNA of the CDR3: TGTGCCAGCAGCCGGTTTGAGGAAGAGACCCAGTACTTC. The rearrangement uses TRBV14 and TRBJ2-5; D unclear. V shed 4 bases and J shed 3 bases, with 9 bases lying between them. Germline V gene sequence: CDR1 SGHDN, CDR2 FVKESK. The CDR3 runs 13 residues.

This clonotype appeared many times. The chain is built from TRBV12-3 or TRBV12-4 and TRBJ2-1; no firm D call. The CDR3 extends over 13 amino acids. V was pared by 4 bases and J by 6 bases, with 10 bases between. The CDR3 loop is CASSSALVNEQFF. DNA for the CDR3: TGTGCCAGCAGTTCCGCCCTAGTCAATGAGCAGTTCTTC.

The chain uses TRBV27 and TRBJ1-2, with 9 bases identical to TRBD1. The V gene end was trimmed by 8 bases and the J gene end by 4 bases; junction bases not matched to a gene: 8. CDR1 and CDR2 from the germline V gene are MNHEY and SMNVEV (reference sequence). The CDR3 sequence is 14 residues long. CDR3 sequence: CASSTGTGSYGYTF. For the CDR3, the DNA is TGTGCCAGCTCCACCGGGACAGGGAGCTATGGCTACACCTTC.

The gene calls are TRBV6-6 and TRBJ1-1, with D hard to call. V was clipped by 7 bases and J by 8 bases, with 11 bases between them. Germline CDR1 is MNHNY and CDR2 is SVGAGI (reference sequence). The CDR3 spans 11 residues. Here the CDR3 reads CASMSVTEAFF. The CDR3 bases are TGTGCCAGCATGAGTGTTACAGAAGCTTTCTTT.

This clonotype was seen at least ten times. This chain uses TRBV7-6 with TRBJ2-2; D is perhaps TRBD1 (5 bases). Germline V lookup: CDR1 SGHVS, CDR2 FNYEAQ. This CDR3 has 16 amino acids. Trimming removed 5 bases at V and 3 bases at J, with 16 bases between. The CDR3 coding sequence is TGTGCCAGCAGCGAATACGACAGTGCCTACACCGGGGAGCTGTTTTTT. This translates into CASSEYDSAYTGELFF. Complete variable domain (other parts from reference TRBV7-6 and TRBJ2-2): GAGVSQSPRYKVTKRGQDVALRCDPISGHVSLYWYRQALGQGPEFLTYFNYEAQQDKSGLPNDRFSAERPEGSISTLTIQRTEQRDSAMYRCASSEYDSAYTGELFFGEGSRLTVL.

This clonotype was observed a few times. This chain joins TRBV7-9 and TRBJ1-5; D is ambiguous. Germline V gene sequence: CDR1 SEHNR, CDR2 FQNEAQ (reference sequence). Trimming pared 5 bases from V and 0 bases from J, leaving 8 bases between. The CDR3 is 14 amino acids. CDR3 nucleotides: TGTGCCAGCAGCCGAACAGATAGCAATCAGCCCCAGCATTTT. It translates to CASSRTDSNQPQHF.